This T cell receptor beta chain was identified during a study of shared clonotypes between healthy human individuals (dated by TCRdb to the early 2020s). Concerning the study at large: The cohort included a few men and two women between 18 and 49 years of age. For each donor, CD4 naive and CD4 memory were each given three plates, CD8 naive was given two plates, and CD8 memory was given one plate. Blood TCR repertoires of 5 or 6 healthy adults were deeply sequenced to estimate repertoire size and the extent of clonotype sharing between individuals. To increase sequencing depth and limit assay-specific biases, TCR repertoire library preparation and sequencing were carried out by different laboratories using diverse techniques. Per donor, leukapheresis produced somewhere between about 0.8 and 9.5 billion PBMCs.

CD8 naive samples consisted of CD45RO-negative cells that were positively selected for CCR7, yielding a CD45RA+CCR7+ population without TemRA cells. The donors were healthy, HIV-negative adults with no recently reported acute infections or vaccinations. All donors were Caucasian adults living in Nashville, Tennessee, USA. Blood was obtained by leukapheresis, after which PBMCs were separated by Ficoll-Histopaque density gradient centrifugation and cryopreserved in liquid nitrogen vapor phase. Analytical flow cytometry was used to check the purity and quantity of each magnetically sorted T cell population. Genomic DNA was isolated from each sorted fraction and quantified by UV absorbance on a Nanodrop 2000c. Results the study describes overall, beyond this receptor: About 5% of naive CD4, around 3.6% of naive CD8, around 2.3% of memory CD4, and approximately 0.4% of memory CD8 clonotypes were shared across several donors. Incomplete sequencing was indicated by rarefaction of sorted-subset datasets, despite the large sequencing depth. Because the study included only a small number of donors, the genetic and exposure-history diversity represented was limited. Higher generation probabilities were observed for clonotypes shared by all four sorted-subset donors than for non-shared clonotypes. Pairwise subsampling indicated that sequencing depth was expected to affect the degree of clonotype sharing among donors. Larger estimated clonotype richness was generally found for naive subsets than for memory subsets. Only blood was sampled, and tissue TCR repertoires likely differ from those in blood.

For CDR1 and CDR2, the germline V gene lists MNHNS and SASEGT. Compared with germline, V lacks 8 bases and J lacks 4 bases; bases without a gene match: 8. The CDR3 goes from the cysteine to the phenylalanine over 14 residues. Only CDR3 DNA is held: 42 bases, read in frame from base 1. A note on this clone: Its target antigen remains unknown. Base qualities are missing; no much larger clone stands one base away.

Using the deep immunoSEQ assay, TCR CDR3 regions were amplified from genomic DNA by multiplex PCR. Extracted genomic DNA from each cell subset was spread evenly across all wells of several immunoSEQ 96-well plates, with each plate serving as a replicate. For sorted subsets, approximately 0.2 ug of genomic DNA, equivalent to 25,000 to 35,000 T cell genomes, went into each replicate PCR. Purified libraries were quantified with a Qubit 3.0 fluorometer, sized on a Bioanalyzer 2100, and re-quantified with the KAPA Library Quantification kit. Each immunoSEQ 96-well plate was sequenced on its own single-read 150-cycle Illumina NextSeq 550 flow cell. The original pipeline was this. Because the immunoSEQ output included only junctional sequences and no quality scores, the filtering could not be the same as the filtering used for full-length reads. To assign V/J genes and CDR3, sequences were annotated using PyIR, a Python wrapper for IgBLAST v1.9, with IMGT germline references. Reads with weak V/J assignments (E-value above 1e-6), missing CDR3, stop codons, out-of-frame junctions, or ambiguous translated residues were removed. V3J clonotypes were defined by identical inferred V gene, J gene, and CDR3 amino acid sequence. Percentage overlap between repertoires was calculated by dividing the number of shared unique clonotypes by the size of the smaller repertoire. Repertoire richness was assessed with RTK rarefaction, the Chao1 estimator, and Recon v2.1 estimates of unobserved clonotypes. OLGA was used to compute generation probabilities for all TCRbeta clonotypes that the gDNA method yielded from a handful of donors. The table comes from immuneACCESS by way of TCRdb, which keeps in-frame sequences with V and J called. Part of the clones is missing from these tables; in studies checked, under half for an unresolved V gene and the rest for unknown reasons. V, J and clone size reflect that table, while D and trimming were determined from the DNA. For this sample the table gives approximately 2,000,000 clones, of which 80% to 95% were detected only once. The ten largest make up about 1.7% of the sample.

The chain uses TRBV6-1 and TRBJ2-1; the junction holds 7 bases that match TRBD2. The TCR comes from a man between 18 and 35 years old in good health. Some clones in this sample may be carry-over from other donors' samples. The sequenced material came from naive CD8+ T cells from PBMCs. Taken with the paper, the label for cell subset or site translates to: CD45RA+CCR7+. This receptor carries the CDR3 CASLGTSAYNEQFF. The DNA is TGTGCCAGCCTAGGTACTAGCGCTTACAATGAGCAGTTCTTC.